The clone carrying this TCR beta chain was observed a handful of times. Its cognate antigen is unknown. This specimen comes from a study of T cell repertoires in breast cancer. As for the study in general: The roughly 22 tumors were mostly ER+/PR+. Roughly 10 reads per input cell, about half a million sequences per sample, on average.

Per germline, CDR1 LNHDA and CDR2 SQIVND (reference sequence). This CDR3 has 16 amino acids. V lost 4 bases and J lost 4; bases outside the gene matches: 12. The expanded emulsion RT-PCR method captured paired alpha and beta chains from CD8+ T cells. During the second nested PCR, blocking oligonucleotides suppressed genes that were not paired. Per emulsion RT-PCR mix: roughly 4,500-280,000 T cells plus C-region, Stepout, V-region primers. TCRdb called the emulsion pairing reads again in MiXCR, with one record for every CDR3 protein. The repertoire holds about 40,000 distinct CDR3 sequences, over 40% seen once, with around 60% in the top ten. Study-wide points: TRBV7 predominated among shared TCRs, possibly a bias from eight TRBV7 primers.

This rearrangement joins TRBV19 to TRBJ2-5, with 7 bases that match TRBD1. This clonotype was sampled from a pool of human donors with breast cancer or a healthy control (not recorded which). Sequenced input: CD8+ T cells. The CDR3 here is CASSRRHYRGGETQYF. DNA of the CDR3: TGTGCCAGTAGTAGAAGGCACTACAGGGGCGGAGAGACCCAGTACTTC.